A selection of T cell receptor beta chains follows, all from one sample in a study of cytomegalovirus exposure and HLA in healthy donors. The assay was immunoSEQ multiplex PCR, and TCRdb's table has in-frame clones only and misses some. The sample carries some 100,000 clones, around 79% recorded once. The specimen was PBMCs. The receptors shown here come from a male donor in good health and CMV-seropositive. Each CDR3 is given with its conserved first and last residue. The D gene is left open where the match is weak. The size entry is marked missing in some rows and otherwise reads once, few, many or a size class.

size	V	J	D	CDR3	DNA
.	TRBV11-2	TRBJ2-1	.	CATTGVDEQFF	TGTGCCACCACGGGGGTTGATGAGCAGTTCTTC
.	TRBV11-2	TRBJ1-2	.	CASSHYRERNGYTF	TGTGCCAGCAGCCATTACAGGGAAAGGAATGGCTACACCTTC
.	TRBV5-1	TRBJ2-4	TRBD2	CASSLEASRENIQYF	TGCGCCAGCAGCTTGGAAGCGTCGCGGGAGAACATTCAGTACTTC
.	TRBV5-4	TRBJ2-7	.	CASSFPAYEQYF	TGTGCCAGCAGCTTCCCGGCCTACGAGCAGTACTTC
.	TRBV4-1	TRBJ2-5	.	CASSQDSGGETQYF	TGCGCCAGCAGCCAAGATTCCGGGGGAGAGACCCAGTACTTC
.	TRBV27	TRBJ1-1	.	CASSSILANTEAFF	TGTGCCAGCAGTTCGATACTTGCGAACACTGAAGCTTTCTTT
.	TRBV30	TRBJ1-3	.	CAWSGGVGSGNTIYF	TGTGCCTGGAGCGGGGGGGTGGGCTCTGGAAACACCATATATTTT
.	TRBV7-3	TRBJ1-2	.	CASSLSRLGGYTF	TGTGCCAGCAGCTTAAGTCGACTCGGGGGCTACACCTTC
.	TRBV6-5	TRBJ2-7	TRBD1	CASSYSGDRAYEQYF	TGTGCCAGCAGTTACTCGGGGGACAGAGCCTACGAGCAGTACTTC
few	TRBV10-3	TRBJ2-5	.	CAISRDISETQYF	TGTGCCATCAGTCGGGACATTTCCGAGACCCAGTACTTC
.	TRBV7-2	TRBJ1-1	.	CASSREGRGAEAFF	TGTGCCAGCAGCCGTGAAGGGAGAGGCGCTGAAGCTTTCTTT
.	TRBV7-8	TRBJ2-7	TRBD2	CASSPGGDVYEQYF	TGTGCCAGCAGCCCCGGGGGGGACGTGTACGAGCAGTACTTC
.	TRBV30	TRBJ1-4	TRBD1	CAWSGTGKEKLFF	TGTGCCTGGAGTGGGACAGGGAAGGAAAAACTGTTTTTT
.	TRBV5-8	TRBJ2-1	.	CASSYGWNEQFF	TGTGCCAGCAGCTACGGGTGGAATGAGCAGTTCTTC
few	TRBV4-2	TRBJ2-7	TRBD2	CASSQEGTSGGPSYEQYF	TGTGCCAGCAGCCAAGAGGGGACTAGCGGGGGGCCCTCCTACGAGCAGTACTTC
.	TRBV9	TRBJ2-4	TRBD1	CASSVGTGLAKNIQYF	TGTGCCAGCAGCGTAGGGACAGGGTTAGCCAAAAACATTCAGTACTTC
.	TRBV27	TRBJ1-2	.	CASSLSTSAGDYGYTF	TGTGCCAGCAGTTTATCGACTTCGGCAGGGGATTATGGCTACACCTTC
.	TRBV2	TRBJ1-5	.	CASSVEAQPQHF	TGTGCCAGCAGTGTGGAGGCTCAGCCCCAGCATTTT
few	TRBV5-1	TRBJ2-3	.	CASSLALSTDTQYF	TGCGCCAGCAGCCTTGCGTTAAGCACAGATACGCAGTATTTT
.	TRBV28	TRBJ1-1	.	CASSLRDTGYTEAFF	TGTGCCAGCAGTTTAAGGGACACAGGGTACACTGAAGCTTTCTTT
.	TRBV5-1	TRBJ2-7	TRBD2	CASSQAGGARDSYEQYF	TGCGCCAGCAGCCAAGCCGGGGGGGCAAGGGACTCCTACGAGCAGTACTTC
.	TRBV15	TRBJ1-4	.	CATSRDVIPRNEKLFF	TGTGCCACCAGCAGAGATGTAATCCCGAGGAATGAAAAACTGTTTTTT
.	TRBV14	TRBJ1-6	.	CASSQNLVGDTLHF	TGTGCCAGCAGCCAAAATTTGGTGGGGGACACCCTCCACTTT
.	TRBV29-1	TRBJ2-1	TRBD2	CSVESSGGSYNEQFF	TGCAGCGTTGAATCTAGCGGGGGGAGCTACAATGAGCAGTTCTTC
once	TRBV6-5	TRBJ2-5	.	CASRMTRNFVETQYF	TGTGCCAGCAGAATGACAAGGAATTTTGTAGAGACCCAGTACTTC
few	TRBV5-1	TRBJ2-1	TRBD2	CASSGPSGLAGNEQFF	TGCGCCAGCAGCGGACCATCTGGACTAGCGGGGAATGAGCAGTTCTTC
few	TRBV4-3	TRBJ1-2	TRBD1	CASSQDYSGGGGYGYTF	TGCGCCAGCAGCCAAGATTATTCCGGAGGGGGCGGGTATGGCTACACCTTC
.	TRBV2	TRBJ2-7	TRBD1	CASTGTGGIYEQYF	TGTGCCAGCACCGGGACAGGGGGCATTTACGAGCAGTACTTC
once	TRBV7-2	TRBJ1-2	TRBD1	CASSPDRGNYGYTF	TGTGCCAGCAGCCCAGACAGGGGGAACTATGGCTACACCTTC
.	TRBV11-2	TRBJ2-2	TRBD2	CASSPGLAGTGTGELFF	TGTGCCAGCAGCCCAGGACTAGCGGGGACTGGGACCGGGGAGCTGTTTTTT
.	TRBV6-1	TRBJ2-7	.	CASRVWGDRSYEQYF	TGTGCCAGCAGGGTATGGGGTGACAGGTCCTACGAGCAGTACTTC
few	TRBV6-6	TRBJ2-3	TRBD2	CASSYTSGGPDTQYF	TGTGCCAGCAGTTACACTAGCGGGGGGCCAGATACGCAGTATTTT
few	TRBV7-2	TRBJ1-1	.	CASSIQGFKAFF	TGTGCCAGCAGCATACAGGGTTTCAAGGCTTTCTTT
.	TRBV15	TRBJ1-5	.	CATSRRKRVQVQPQHF	TGTGCCACCAGCAGGAGGAAGAGGGTGCAGGTTCAGCCCCAGCATTTT
few	TRBV4-1	TRBJ1-2	.	CASNSQVIQGHYGYTF	TGCGCCAGCAACAGCCAAGTAATTCAGGGGCACTATGGCTACACCTTC
few	TRBV6-5	TRBJ2-1	.	CASRKDSYNEQFF	TGTGCCAGCAGAAAGGACAGCTACAATGAGCAGTTCTTC
.	TRBV7-7	TRBJ2-1	.	CASSLKGHSSYNEQFF	TGTGCCAGCAGCTTAAAGGGACACAGCTCCTACAATGAGCAGTTCTTC
.	TRBV4-1	TRBJ2-1	TRBD2	CASSPMGLLSYNEQFF	TGCGCCAGCAGCCCTATGGGACTACTTTCTTACAATGAGCAGTTCTTC
.	TRBV28	TRBJ1-4	TRBD1	CASRRDRGPHEKLFF	TGTGCCAGCAGGCGCGACAGGGGGCCCCATGAAAAACTGTTTTTT
.	TRBV2	TRBJ2-7	TRBD1	CASSEGTGGPPKTYEQYF	TGTGCCAGCAGTGAAGGGACAGGGGGCCCCCCCAAGACCTACGAGCAGTACTTC
.	TRBV2	TRBJ2-1	.	CASAYPQAFEQFF	TGTGCCAGCGCATACCCCCAGGCCTTTGAGCAGTTCTTC
.	TRBV11-2	TRBJ2-2	TRBD1	CASSSREGQGLGGELFF	TGTGCCAGCAGCTCCCGAGAGGGACAGGGGTTGGGCGGGGAGCTGTTTTTT
few	TRBV5-6	TRBJ2-5	.	CASSPDPPGRKETQYF	TGTGCCAGCAGCCCCGATCCTCCGGGGAGAAAAGAGACCCAGTACTTC
few	TRBV6-1	TRBJ1-5	TRBD1	CASTRTGGSGQPQHF	TGTGCCAGCACTAGGACAGGTGGGAGTGGGCAGCCCCAGCATTTT
.	TRBV9	TRBJ2-1	TRBD2	CASSFTSGGAPNEQFF	TGTGCCAGCAGCTTCACTAGCGGGGGGGCTCCCAATGAGCAGTTCTTC
.	TRBV11-3	TRBJ2-7	.	CASSYYRDEQYF	TGTGCCAGCAGCTACTACAGGGATGAGCAGTACTTC
.	TRBV10-2	TRBJ1-1	TRBD1	CASGQGSRTEAFF	TGCGCCAGCGGACAGGGAAGTAGGACTGAAGCTTTCTTT
.	TRBV4-3	TRBJ2-6	TRBD1	CASSHGTGYAGANVLTF	TGCGCCAGCAGCCACGGGACAGGGTATGCCGGGGCCAACGTCCTGACTTTC
.	TRBV29-1	TRBJ1-1	.	CSARPGDMNTEAFF	TGCAGCGCCCGCCCAGGGGACATGAACACTGAAGCTTTCTTT
.	TRBV5-5	TRBJ1-5	.	CASSLAGNQPQHF	TGTGCCAGCAGCTTGGCCGGGAATCAGCCCCAGCATTTT
.	TRBV27	TRBJ1-3	TRBD1	CASNLTGIRNTIYF	TGTGCCAGCAACTTGACAGGGATCCGAAACACCATATATTTT
once	TRBV28	TRBJ2-7	.	CASSLSRRAYEQYF	TGTGCCAGCAGTTTATCACGCAGGGCCTACGAGCAGTACTTC
.	TRBV4-1	TRBJ2-2	.	CASSPDRNTGELFF	TGCGCCAGCAGCCCGGACAGGAACACCGGGGAGCTGTTTTTT
few	TRBV15	TRBJ2-7	.	CATSRGQGGREQYF	TGTGCCACCAGCAGAGGACAGGGAGGACGCGAGCAGTACTTC
.	TRBV28	TRBJ2-3	TRBD2	CASSLGLAAHTDTQYF	TGTGCCAGCAGTTTAGGGCTAGCGGCACACACAGATACGCAGTATTTT
once	TRBV4-2	TRBJ2-7	TRBD2	CASSQNPGLAGAYEQYF	TGTGCCAGCAGCCAAAATCCGGGACTAGCGGGGGCCTACGAGCAGTACTTC
.	TRBV4-2	TRBJ1-6	.	CASSPGTSSYNSPLHF	TGTGCCAGCAGCCCGGGAACTAGCTCCTATAATTCACCCCTCCACTTT